These 25 T cell receptor beta chains originate from one sample sequenced in a study of T-cell memory formation after mild COVID-19. TCRdb independently ran MiXCR on the 5' RACE reads; one entry per CDR3 protein. Of roughly 51,000 distinct CDR3 sequences in the sample, around 7% were seen once. What was sequenced was PBMCs or a T cell subset sorted from them (not recorded which). The origin of the receptors is a man aged 18 to 35 who had mild COVID-19 (a few samples of this study predate the infection). Cell type and time point are not known.

This clonotype came up many times. The V and J genes are TRBV7-2 and TRBJ2-7, with 7 positions matching TRBD2. V lost 7 bases and J lost 2; bases outside the gene matches: 8. The CDR3 extends over 14 amino acids. CDR1 and CDR2 from the germline V gene are SGHTA and FQGNSA. This CDR3 reads CASTPLAGAYEQYF. Here the CDR3 DNA reads TGTGCCAGCACCCCTCTGGCGGGGGCCTACGAGCAGTACTTC.

The chain joins TRBV7-2 to TRBJ2-5; a weak D match, TRBD1 (5 bases). Between the trimmed V and J ends, which lost 5 bases and 7 bases, there was a span of 14 bases. Germline loops: CDR1 SGHTA, CDR2 FQGNSA. The length of the CDR3 is 13 residues. This CDR3 is CASSDGPQGTQYF. CDR3 DNA sequence: TGTGCCAGCAGCGACGGACCCCAGGGGACCCAGTACTTC.

This clonotype was detected ten times or more. The chain carries TRBV4-1 and TRBJ2-1; D may be TRBD1 or TRBD2 (5 bases each). The germline V gene encodes CDR1 MGHRA and CDR2 YSYEKL. The V and J ends lost 3 bases and 3 bases respectively, with 9 bases between them. CDR3 length: 14 residues. The CDR3 loop is CASSQGTFYNEQFF. CDR3 DNA sequence: TGCGCCAGCAGCCAGGGGACGTTCTACAATGAGCAGTTCTTC.

This clonotype was counted a few times. V gene TRBV11-2 combines with J gene TRBJ2-7; 9 nucleotides match TRBD1. Trimming at V came to 5 bases and at J to 0 bases, leaving 11 bases not matched to a gene. Germline V gene sequence: CDR1 SGHAT, CDR2 FQNNGV. This CDR3 has 17 amino acids. The CDR3 nucleotides read TGTGCCAGCAGCACCAACAGGGGGCCCCGGAGCTCCTACGAGCAGTACTTC. As protein: CASSTNRGPRSSYEQYF. The variable domain in full, completed from reference TRBV11-2 and TRBJ2-7, reads EAGVAQSPRYKIIEKRQSVAFWCNPISGHATLYWYQQILGQGPKLLIQFQNNGVVDDSQLPKDRFSAERLKGVDSTLKIQPAKLEDSAVYLCASSTNRGPRSSYEQYFGPGTRLTVT.

V is TRBV12-3 or TRBV12-4 and J is TRBJ1-1; D remains unclear. The CDR3 loop spans 14 amino acids. V dropped 2 bases and J dropped 3 bases, with 10 bases sitting between them. The CDR3 sequence is CASSLMGRDTEAFF. DNA for the CDR3: TGTGCCAGCAGTTTAATGGGTCGCGACACTGAAGCTTTCTTT.

The sample holds many counts of this clonotype. The chain joins TRBV4-3 to TRBJ2-7; TRBD2 might be the D (5 bases). V lost 1 base, J lost 2 bases, and 24 bases lay in between. The CDR3 runs 19 residues. From germline, CDR1 is LGHNA and CDR2 YSLEER. The CDR3 DNA reads TGCGCCAGCAGCCAAGGGAGATCTAGCCGCCCCCCTTCAGCCTACGAGCAGTACTTC. It encodes CASSQGRSSRPPSAYEQYF.

In its sample, this clonotype was seen a few times. The rearrangement links TRBV28 to TRBJ2-5, with unresolved D. The germline gives CDR1 MDHEN, CDR2 SYDVKM. CDR3 length: 13 amino acids. Trimming pared 7 bases from V and 2 bases from J, leaving 11 bases between. CDR3 in DNA: TGTGCCAGCACCCCTCACCAGCAAGAGACCCAGTACTTC. Protein sequence: CASTPHQQETQYF.

This clonotype was picked up a small number of times. The chain carries TRBV5-1 and TRBJ2-5; 10 bases match TRBD2. V shed 0 bases and J 3 bases; nucleotides not matched to a gene: 8. This CDR3 contains 17 residues. Germline V lookup: CDR1 SGHRS, CDR2 YFSETQ. The CDR3, as DNA: TGCGCCAGCAGCTTGGCCACGGCTAGCGGGAGAAAAGAGACCCAGTACTTC. Amino acid sequence: CASSLATASGRKETQYF.

This clonotype was observed at least ten times. V and J are TRBV29-1 and TRBJ2-3; D is possibly TRBD1 or TRBD2 (5 bases each). CDR1 is SQVTM, CDR2 ANQGSEA, per germline. CDR3 size: 12 residues. The V end was cut by 7 bases, the J end by 3 bases, with 11 bases between. The CDR3 sequence is CSGREGTDTQYF. The CDR3 region has the DNA TGCAGCGGACGTGAGGGGACAGATACGCAGTATTTT.

This sequence joins TRBV5-1 and TRBJ2-5, with 12 bases aligning to TRBD2. The CDR3 runs 15 residues. The germline gives CDR1 SGHRS, CDR2 YFSETQ. The V and J ends lost 5 bases and 9 bases, in that order; junction bases with no gene match: 11. CDR3 sequence: CASRSGTSGPLPQYF. Written as DNA, the CDR3 is TGCGCCAGCAGGTCCGGGACTAGCGGGCCTCTACCCCAGTACTTC.

The chain links TRBV20-1 to TRBJ1-2; D possibly corresponds to TRBD1 (6 bases). This CDR3 spans 15 amino acids. Germline assignment: CDR1 DFQATT and CDR2 SNEGSKA (reference sequence). V was cut by 6 bases and J by 4 bases, with 21 bases left in between. The CDR3 region is CSATNRGGPLYGYTF. CDR3 coding DNA: TGCAGTGCGACGAACCGAGGGGGGCCCCTCTATGGCTACACCTTC.

This clonotype has a handful of counts. The gene calls are TRBV7-9 and TRBJ2-3; D unclear. The V end was cut by 5 bases, the J end by 9 bases, with 15 bases between. The CDR3 has 13 residues. Germline V gene lookup returns CDR1 SEHNR and CDR2 FQNEAQ (reference sequence). This CDR3 is CASSPPSYDTQYF. In DNA form, the CDR3 reads TGTGCCAGCAGCCCTCCATCCTACGACACGCAGTATTTT.

This clonotype was observed many times. The rearrangement joins TRBV6-2 or TRBV6-3 to TRBJ2-6; no clear D gene. From germline, CDR1 is MNHEY and CDR2 SVGEGT. The ends were cut back, 2 bases at V and 2 bases at J, with 7 bases in the middle. The CDR3 spans 15 residues. The DNA for the CDR3 is TGTGCCAGCAGTTACGGGCCGCCTGGGGCCAACGTCCTGACTTTC. The encoded protein is CASSYGPPGANVLTF.

This clonotype was detected many times. J is TRBJ2-3 and V is TRBV20-1; D is unresolved. CDR3 length equals 12 residues. The V gene lost 6 bases and the J gene lost 3 bases, with 10 bases spanning the gap. Germline V gene lookup returns CDR1 DFQATT and CDR2 SNEGSKA (reference sequence). For the CDR3, the DNA is TGCAGTGCCGTCCCCCTAACAGATACGCAGTATTTT. It specifies CSAVPLTDTQYF.

The rearrangement links TRBV6-5 to TRBJ1-1, with TRBD1 identical over 7 bases. V was pared by 5 bases and J by 7 bases, with 10 bases of the junction left unmatched. CDR3 length: 14 residues. CDR1 and CDR2 (germline): MNHEY, SVGAGI. CDR3 amino acids: CASSKAGGGGEAFF. The CDR3 bases are TGTGCCAGCAGTAAGGCAGGGGGTGGTGGTGAAGCTTTCTTT.

This clonotype came up many times. V and J are TRBV2 and TRBJ2-1; TRBD2 is a possible D gene (6 bases). Trimming stripped 3 bases from V and 4 bases from J, with 13 bases between. Germline CDR1 is SNHLY and CDR2 is FYNNEI. CDR3 length: 15 residues. For the CDR3, the DNA is TGTGCCAGCAGTGAGTTAACTAGCCCGTACAATGAGCAGTTCTTC. It encodes CASSELTSPYNEQFF. Full variable domain (rest looked up from reference TRBV2 and TRBJ2-1): EPEVTQTPSHQVTQMGQEVILRCVPISNHLYFYWYRQILGQKVEFLVSFYNNEISEKSEIFDDQFSVERPDGSNFTLKIRSTKLEDSAMYFCASSELTSPYNEQFFGPGTRLTVL.

This clonotype was counted between two and nine times. The chain recombines TRBV6-1 with TRBJ1-2; D remains ambiguous. The CDR3 length is 13 residues. V lost 4 bases, J lost 0 bases, and 6 bases lay in between. CDR1 is MNHNS, CDR2 SASEGT, per germline. CDR3 DNA: TGTGCCAGCAGTGCGGCAGCTAACTATGGCTACACCTTC. Residues: CASSAAANYGYTF.

This clonotype came up a few times. The chain is built from TRBV6-2 or TRBV6-3 and TRBJ2-5; D gene uncertain. Per germline, CDR1 MNHEY and CDR2 SVGEGT. The CDR3 covers 14 residues. V was pared by 7 bases and J by 5 bases, with 17 bases between. The CDR3 nucleotides read TGTGCCAGCACCCAACCATGGCCTGGGGAGACCCAGTACTTC. Protein product: CASTQPWPGETQYF.

This clonotype was observed a few times. The chain carries TRBV25-1 and TRBJ1-2; the D gene is possibly TRBD1 (6 bases). This CDR3 is 12 amino acids long. CDR1 MGHDK and CDR2 SYGVNS come from the germline V gene. The V end was cut by 5 bases, the J end by 8 bases, with 12 bases between. CDR3 DNA sequence: TGTGCCAGCAGTCAAGGGGGTAGCGGCTACACCTTC. It translates to CASSQGGSGYTF.

This clonotype was seen at least ten times. V is TRBV5-1 and J is TRBJ2-5; tentative D call: TRBD2 (6 bases). The CDR3 sequence is 14 residues long. V shed 4 bases and J shed 10 bases, with 20 bases lying between them. The germline CDR1 and CDR2 sequences are SGHRS and YFSETQ. Here the CDR3 reads CASSPLPGSEGQYF. The DNA for the CDR3 is TGCGCCAGCAGCCCCCTTCCGGGGTCGGAGGGCCAGTACTTC.

This clonotype was observed at least ten times. The chain uses TRBV4-3 and TRBJ2-1; 8 nucleotides match TRBD1. Germline V gene sequence: CDR1 LGHNA, CDR2 YSLEER. J lost 4 bases, V lost 4 bases, and 9 bases had no gene match. CDR3 length: 16 amino acids. This CDR3 is CASSRGRQGLYNEQFF. CDR3 nucleotide sequence: TGCGCCAGCAGCCGCGGACGACAGGGGCTATACAATGAGCAGTTCTTC.

This clonotype was seen at least ten times. The V call is TRBV6-2 or TRBV6-3, the J call TRBJ1-2; TRBD1 might be the D (5 bases). The length of the CDR3 is 12 residues. Germline lookup yields CDR1 MNHEY and CDR2 SVGEGT. V was pared by 8 bases and J by 7 bases, with 14 bases between. The DNA for the CDR3 is TGTGCCAGCCGCAGGGTGGTCGGTGGCTACACCTTC. Translated: CASRRVVGGYTF.

The genes are TRBV4-3 and TRBJ2-3; perhaps TRBD1 as D (5 bases). The V and J ends lost 0 bases and 0 bases respectively, with 10 bases between them. CDR3 length: 16 amino acids. The V gene's germline CDR1 is LGHNA and CDR2 YSLEER. The CDR3, as DNA: TGCGCCAGCAGCCAAGAGGGGCTCTCTAGCACAGATACGCAGTATTTT. Amino acids: CASSQEGLSSTDTQYF.

This clonotype was seen only a few times. J is TRBJ2-1 and V is TRBV12-3 or TRBV12-4; 11 bases line up with TRBD2. This CDR3 has 12 residues. V shed 4 bases, J shed 13 bases, and the junction held 3 bases outside the gene matches. DNA for the CDR3: TGTGCCAGCAGTTCTAGCGGGGGGCCTCAGTTCTTC. Encoded protein: CASSSSGGPQFF.

A word on this clonotype: The germline gene is not matched at one end of the junction; a read error may be the cause. The CDR3 reads CASSVDPSAANVLTF. The CDR3 DNA follows: TGTGCCAGCAGCGTAGATCCATCTGCGGCCAACGTCCTGACTTTC. The chain joins TRBV9 to TRBJ2-6; D is uncertain. The CDR3 covers 15 residues. Germline assignment: CDR1 SGDLS and CDR2 YYNGEE.